This T cell receptor (beta chain) comes out of a study of shared clonotypes between healthy human individuals. Deletions cut 0 bases from V and 8 bases from J, with 15 bases between. This CDR3 is 15 amino acids long. The germline gives CDR1 SGHRS, CDR2 YFSETQ. In the case of this clone: Distinct nucleotide sequences in the sample also encode this CDR3.

The method was immunoSEQ multiplex PCR; TCRdb's version includes in-frame clones alone and lacks a portion of them. The table records about 1 million clones, roughly 80% of them present only once. V gene TRBV5-1 combines with J gene TRBJ2-1; no clear D. The TCR was taken from a man in his late teens or twenties in good health. Sequencing used memory CD4+ T cells sorted from blood. The sample's subset: CD45RA-negative fraction. The CDR3 loop reads CASSLEGGPLDEQFF. In DNA, the CDR3 is TGCGCCAGCAGCTTGGAAGGCGGTCCGCTGGATGAGCAGTTCTTC. The complete variable domain, with remaining parts taken from reference TRBV5-1 and TRBJ2-1, reads KAGVTQTPRYLIKTRGQQVTLSCSPISGHRSVSWYQQTPGQGLQFLFEYFSETQRNKGNFPGRFSGRQFSNSRSEMNVSTLELGDSALYLCASSLEGGPLDEQFFGPGTRLTVL.